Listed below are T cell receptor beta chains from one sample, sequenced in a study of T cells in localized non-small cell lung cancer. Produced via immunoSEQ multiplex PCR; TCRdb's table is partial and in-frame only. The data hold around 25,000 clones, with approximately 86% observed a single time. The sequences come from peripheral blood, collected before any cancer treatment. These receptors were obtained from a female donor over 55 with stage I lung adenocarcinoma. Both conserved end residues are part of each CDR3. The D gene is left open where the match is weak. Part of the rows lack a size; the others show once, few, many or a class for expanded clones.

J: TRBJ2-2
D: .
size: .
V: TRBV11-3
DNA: TGTGCCAGCAGCTTAATTAGCGGCGGGGAGCTGTTTTTT
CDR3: CASSLISGGELFF

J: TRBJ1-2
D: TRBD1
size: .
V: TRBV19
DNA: TGTGCCAGTAGTATAGGAACAGGGGGTCCCTATGGCTACACCTTC
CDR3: CASSIGTGGPYGYTF

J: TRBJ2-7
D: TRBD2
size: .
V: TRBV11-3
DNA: TGTGCCAGCAGCTTAGATCTTATGGGGGGGGGCTCCTACGAGCAGTACTTC
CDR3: CASSLDLMGGGSYEQYF

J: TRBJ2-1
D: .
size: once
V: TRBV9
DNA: TGTGCCAGCAGCGTAGATGGGGGTGCCTACAATGAGCAGTTCTTC
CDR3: CASSVDGGAYNEQFF

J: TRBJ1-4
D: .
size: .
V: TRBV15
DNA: TGTGCCACCAGCAGAGATCTAGGAACTAATGAAAAACTGTTTTTT
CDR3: CATSRDLGTNEKLFF

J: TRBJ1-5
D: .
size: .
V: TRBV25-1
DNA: TGCACAGGGAGTAGCAATCAGCCCCAGCATTTT
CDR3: CTGSSNQPQHF

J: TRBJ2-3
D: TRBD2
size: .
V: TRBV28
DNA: TGTGCCAGTCACAGTCCTAGCGGAGGCACAGATACGCAGTATTTT
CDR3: CASHSPSGGTDTQYF

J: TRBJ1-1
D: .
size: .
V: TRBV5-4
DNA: TGTGCCAGCAGCTTAGCTGGCATGAACACTGAAGCTTTCTTT
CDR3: CASSLAGMNTEAFF

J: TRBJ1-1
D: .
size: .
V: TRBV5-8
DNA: TGTGCCAGCAGCTTGGGACCCGAACGGGCTGAAGCTTTCTTT
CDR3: CASSLGPERAEAFF

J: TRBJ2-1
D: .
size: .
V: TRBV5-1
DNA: TGCGCCAGCAGCTTGGTAGTCTCTAGCTCCTACAATGAGCAGTTCTTC
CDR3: CASSLVVSSSYNEQFF

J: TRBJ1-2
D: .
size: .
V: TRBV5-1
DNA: TGCGCCAGCAGCTCGGAACTGGGACACCTTTCTAACTATGGCTACACCTTC
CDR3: CASSSELGHLSNYGYTF

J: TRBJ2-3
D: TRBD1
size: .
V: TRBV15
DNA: TGTGCCACCAGCAAGACAGGGGCCACAGATACGCAGTATTTT
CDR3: CATSKTGATDTQYF

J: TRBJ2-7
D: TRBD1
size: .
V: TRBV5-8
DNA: TGTGCCAGCAGCGCAGGACAGGAAGTTTACGAGCAGTACTTC
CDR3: CASSAGQEVYEQYF

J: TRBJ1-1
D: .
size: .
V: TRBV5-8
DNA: TGTGCCAGCAGCTTGAGGGGCATGGGCGCTTTCTTT
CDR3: CASSLRGMGAFF

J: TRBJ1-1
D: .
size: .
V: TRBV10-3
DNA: TGTGCCATCAGTGTCCAAAGGGGGGACACTGAAGCTTTCTTT
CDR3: CAISVQRGDTEAFF

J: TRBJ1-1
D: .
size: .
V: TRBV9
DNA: TGTGCCAGCAGCGGTAGGGAGGATACGAACACTGAAGCTTTCTTT
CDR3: CASSGREDTNTEAFF

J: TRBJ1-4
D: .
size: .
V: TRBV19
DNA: TGTGCCAGTAGTAGACAGGAGAAGCCGGATGAAAAACTGTTTTTT
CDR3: CASSRQEKPDEKLFF

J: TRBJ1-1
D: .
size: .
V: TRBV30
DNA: TGTGCCTACGTCGGGGGGGGCACTGAAGCTTTCTTT
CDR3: CAYVGGGTEAFF

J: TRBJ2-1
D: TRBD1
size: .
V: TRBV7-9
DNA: TGTGCCAGCAGCGGCGGGACAGGGGAAGGATCCAATGAGCAGTTCTTC
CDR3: CASSGGTGEGSNEQFF

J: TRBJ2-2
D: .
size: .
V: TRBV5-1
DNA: TGCGCCAGCAGCTTGGGGGAAGGTTTTAACACCGGGGAGCTGTTTTTT
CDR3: CASSLGEGFNTGELFF

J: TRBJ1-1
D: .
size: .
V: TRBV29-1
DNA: TGCAGCGTTGATAGGACGAACACTGAAGCTTTCTTT
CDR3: CSVDRTNTEAFF

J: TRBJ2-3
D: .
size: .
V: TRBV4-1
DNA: TGCGCCAGCAGCCAAGATCCCGGGGTCACAGATACGCAGTATTTT
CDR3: CASSQDPGVTDTQYF

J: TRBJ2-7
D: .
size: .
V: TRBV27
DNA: TGTGCCAGCAGTTTATATGCCCACCCGGGGGTAGAGAACGGCGAGCAGTACTTC
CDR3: CASSLYAHPGVENGEQYF

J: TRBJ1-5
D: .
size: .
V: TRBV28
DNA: TGTGCCAGCAGTTCGGGGTTCCTCAATCAGCCCCAGCATTTT
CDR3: CASSSGFLNQPQHF

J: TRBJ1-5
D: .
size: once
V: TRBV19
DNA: TGTGCCAGTAGTATCAAGAATCAGCCCCAGCATTTT
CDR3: CASSIKNQPQHF

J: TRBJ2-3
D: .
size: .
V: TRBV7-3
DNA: TGTGCCAGCAGCTTAGACTACACAGATACGCAGTATTTT
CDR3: CASSLDYTDTQYF

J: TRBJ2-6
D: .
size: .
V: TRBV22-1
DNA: TGTCCTGGGAGCGAACAAAGTCGGGCCAACGTCCTGACTTTC
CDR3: CPGSEQSRANVLTF

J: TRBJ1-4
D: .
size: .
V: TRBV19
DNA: TGTGCCAGTAGTATAACTTGGGAAGCCAATGAAAAACTGTTTTTT
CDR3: CASSITWEANEKLFF

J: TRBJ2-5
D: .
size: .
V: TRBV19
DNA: TGTGCCAGTAGTATTCCGGGAACTGGGGAGACCCAGTACTTC
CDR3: CASSIPGTGETQYF